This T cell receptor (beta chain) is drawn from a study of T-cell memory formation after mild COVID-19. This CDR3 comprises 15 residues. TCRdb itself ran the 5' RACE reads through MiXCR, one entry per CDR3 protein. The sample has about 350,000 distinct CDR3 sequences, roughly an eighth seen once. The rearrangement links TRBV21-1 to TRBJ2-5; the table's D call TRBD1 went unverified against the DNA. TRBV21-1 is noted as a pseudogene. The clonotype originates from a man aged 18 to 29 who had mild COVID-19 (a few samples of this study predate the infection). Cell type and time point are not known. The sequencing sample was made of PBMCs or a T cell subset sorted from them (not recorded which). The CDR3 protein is CASSQAWGPRETQYF. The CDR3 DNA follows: TGTGCCAGCAGTCAAGCGTGGGGGCCTCGGGAGACCCAGTACTTC.